Each of the 25 T cell receptor beta chains below was sequenced from the same sample in a study of radiation and T cells in renal cell carcinoma. Produced via immunoSEQ multiplex PCR; TCRdb's table is partial and in-frame only. This sample has about 78,000 clones, with roughly nine tenths found just once. Time point meaning: blood 4 weeks post-SBRT, at nephrectomy. Treatment meaning: 15 Gy SBRT to primary tumor, nephrectomy 4 weeks later. Material: blood, obtained from a patient whose treatment included radiotherapy and nephrectomy. These receptors all stem from a woman in her 70s with renal cell carcinoma.

The chain links TRBV7-9 to TRBJ1-3; D uncertain. CDR1 and CDR2 (germline): SEHNR, FQNEAQ (reference sequence). There are 15 residues in the CDR3. V was pared by 3 bases and J by 0 bases, with 9 bases between. This CDR3 is CASSLGSSSGNTIYF. The CDR3 DNA follows: TGTGCCAGCAGCTTGGGCTCAAGCTCTGGAAACACCATATATTTT. Combining the CDR3 with reference TRBV7-9 and TRBJ1-3 gives the whole variable domain DTGVSQNPRHKITKRGQNVTFRCDPISEHNRLYWYRQTLGQGPEFLTYFQNEAQLEKSRLLSDRFSAERPKGSFSTLEIQRTEQGDSAMYLCASSLGSSSGNTIYFGEGSWLTVV.

The CDR3 region is CASSELGGPNNEQFF. DNA for the CDR3: TGTGCCAGCAGTGAATTGGGGGGCCCGAACAATGAGCAGTTCTTC. The rearrangement links TRBV25-1 to TRBJ2-1, with D perhaps being TRBD1 or TRBD2 (6 bases each). V lost 1 base and J lost 5, with 12 bases in between. CDR3 length: 15 amino acids. CDR1 is MGHDK and CDR2 is SYGVNS in the germline V gene. Full variable domain (missing parts from reference TRBV25-1 and TRBJ2-1): EADIYQTPRYLVIGTGKKITLECSQTMGHDKMYWYQQDPGMELHLIHYSYGVNSTEKGDLSSESTVSRIRTEHFPLTLESARPSHTSQYLCASSELGGPNNEQFFGPGTRLTVL.

The rearrangement joins TRBV30 to TRBJ1-5, with TRBD1 matching over 7 bases. Trimming removed 0 bases from V and 2 bases from J; junction bases left unmatched: 10. Germline V lookup: CDR1 GTSNPN, CDR2 SVGIG (reference sequence). The CDR3 is made up of 17 amino acids. Here the CDR3 DNA reads TGTGCCTGGAGTGTAAAAAGAGGGGGCGCGGGCAATCAGCCCCAGCATTTT. It codes for CAWSVKRGGAGNQPQHF.

The DNA of the CDR3 is TGTGCCAGCAAAGGACGGAACAATCAGCCCCAGCATTTT. Translated, it gives CASKGRNNQPQHF. This chain links TRBV21-1 with TRBJ1-5. TRBV21-1 is a known pseudogene. The CDR3 extends over 13 amino acids.

The rearrangement uses TRBV6-6 and TRBJ1-5; a weak D match, TRBD1 (5 bases). Germline assignment: CDR1 MNHNY and CDR2 SVGAGI (reference sequence). The CDR3 spans 13 residues. V dropped 7 bases and J dropped 4 bases, with 11 bases sitting between them. CDR3 nucleotide sequence: TGTGCCAGCACGACTCGGGGGAATCAGCCCCAGCATTTT. Translating gives CASTTRGNQPQHF.

V usage is TRBV9 and J usage is TRBJ2-5; 15 positions match TRBD2. There are 15 residues in the CDR3. Germline CDR1 and CDR2: SGDLS and YYNGEE. The trim removed 0 bases at V and 13 bases at J, leaving 7 bases unmatched. The CDR3 spells CASSVEGLAGGHRYF. CDR3 bases: TGTGCCAGCAGCGTAGAGGGACTAGCGGGGGGCCATCGGTACTTC.

Only a few counts were recorded for this clone. CDR3 amino acids: CASSPLHGIKSSYEQYF. Written as DNA, the CDR3 is TGCGCCAGCAGCCCCCTTCACGGAATCAAGAGCTCCTACGAGCAGTACTTC. The chain is built from TRBV4-1 and TRBJ2-7; the D is unclear. V shed 4 bases and J shed 0 bases, with 19 bases lying between them. CDR1 and CDR2 from the germline V gene are MGHRA and YSYEKL. The CDR3 loop spans 17 amino acids.

The V and J genes are TRBV5-4 and TRBJ1-2, with 7 bases lining up with TRBD1. Germline V gene sequence: CDR1 SGHNT, CDR2 YYREEE (reference sequence). There are 14 residues in the CDR3. With 5 bases clipped from V and 4 bases from J, the junction kept 8 bases outside the gene matches. The CDR3 coding sequence is TGTGCCAGCAGGGTACAGGGGATTATCTATGGCTACACCTTC. Translated, it gives CASRVQGIIYGYTF.

The chain couples TRBV18 to TRBJ2-7, with D tentatively TRBD1 (6 bases). This CDR3 has 14 amino acids. Germline values: CDR1 KGHSH, CDR2 LQKENI. V was pared by 2 bases and J by 5 bases, with 13 bases between. The CDR3: CASSPGGKPHEQYF. DNA of the CDR3: TGTGCCAGCTCACCAGGGGGCAAGCCCCACGAGCAGTACTTC.

The rearrangement links TRBV29-1 to TRBJ2-3; D may correspond to TRBD1 or TRBD2 (6 bases each). V was trimmed by 2 bases and J by 6 bases, leaving 12 bases between them. CDR3 size: 13 residues. CDR1 SQVTM and CDR2 ANQGSEA come from the germline V gene. CDR3 amino acids: CSVERGAGDTQYF. The CDR3 DNA is TGCAGCGTTGAAAGGGGGGCGGGGGATACGCAGTATTTT.

V usage is TRBV7-2 and J usage is TRBJ1-1, with 8 bases fitting TRBD1. The germline V gene encodes CDR1 SGHTA and CDR2 FQGNSA. V was pared by 5 bases and J by 7 bases, with 9 bases of the junction left unmatched. CDR3 length: 14 amino acids. For the CDR3, the DNA is TGTGCCAGCAGCCCAGTCACAGGGGGACGTGAAGCTTTCTTT. Its translation is CASSPVTGGREAFF.

V gene TRBV18 combines with J gene TRBJ1-1, with 7 positions matching TRBD1. This CDR3 spans 12 amino acids. With 4 bases clipped from V and 5 bases from J, the junction kept 1 base outside the gene matches. CDR1 is KGHSH and CDR2 is LQKENI in the germline V gene. The CDR3 coding sequence is TGTGCCAGCTCACAGGGGGCGACTGAAGCTTTCTTT. This codes for CASSQGATEAFF.

The CDR3 DNA reads TGTGCCAGCAAACCGGGACAGAGATCCTACGAGCAGTACTTC. Amino acids: CASKPGQRSYEQYF. The genes are TRBV5-4 and TRBJ2-5; 7 nucleotides match TRBD1. Judging by the DNA end, TRBJ2-7 fits better; the J call may be wrong. The CDR3 length is 14 residues. Germline V CDR1 and CDR2: SGHNT, YYREEE (reference sequence).

The genes are TRBV5-8 and TRBJ2-3; TRBD2 matches 13 bases. The CDR3 loop spans 13 amino acids. Germline CDR1 SGHTS, CDR2 YDEGEE. Losses at the gene ends were 4 bases for V and 15 bases for J; bases not matched to a gene: 8. In DNA form, the CDR3 reads TGTGCCAGCAGCCCGGGACTAGCGGGGAAGGGATATTTT. Translation: CASSPGLAGKGYF.

The chain joins TRBV5-5 to TRBJ2-7; D ambiguous. V lost 0 bases to trimming and J lost 0 bases, with 10 bases between them. The CDR3 consists of 15 residues. Germline lookup yields CDR1 SGHKS and CDR2 YYEKEE (reference sequence). CDR3 amino acids: CASSLVARLSYEQYF. The CDR3 DNA reads TGTGCCAGCAGCTTGGTTGCACGGCTCTCCTACGAGCAGTACTTC.

V and J are TRBV9 and TRBJ2-2, with 9 bases matching TRBD2. J was trimmed by 0 bases and V by 2 bases; bases with no gene match: 8. Germline V gives CDR1 SGDLS, CDR2 YYNGEE. There are 18 residues in the CDR3. The CDR3 spells CASSVLAGNPANTGELFF. The CDR3 DNA reads TGTGCCAGCAGCGTCCTAGCGGGGAACCCAGCGAACACCGGGGAGCTGTTTTTT.

The V gene is TRBV20-1, the J gene TRBJ1-2; D uncertain. The V gene lost 4 bases and the J gene lost 2 bases, with 2 bases spanning the gap. The CDR3 length is 10 residues. In germline, CDR1 is DFQATT, CDR2 SNEGSKA (reference sequence). The CDR3 nucleotides are TGCAGTGCTAACAACTATGGCTACACCTTC. As protein: CSANNYGYTF.

This chain uses TRBV9 with TRBJ2-1; unclear D gene. The CDR3 is 15 amino acids. V lost 6 bases, J lost 0 bases, and 13 bases lay in between. CDR1 and CDR2 (germline): SGDLS, YYNGEE. The CDR3, as DNA: TGTGCCAGCACCGCAGCGATAAGCTCCTACAATGAGCAGTTCTTC. Residues: CASTAAISSYNEQFF.

This clone was recorded once. The chain is built from TRBV18 and TRBJ2-7, with 8 bases lining up with TRBD2. There are 14 residues in the CDR3. V gave up 6 bases and J gave up 7 bases; unmatched junction bases: 11. Germline V gene sequence: CDR1 KGHSH, CDR2 LQKENI. The CDR3 DNA reads as TGTGCCAGCTCTCCCGGGACTAGACGGCAAGAGCAGTACTTC. Its protein product is CASSPGTRRQEQYF. The full variable domain, rest sourced from reference TRBV18 and TRBJ2-7, is NAGVMQNPRHLVRRRGQEARLRCSPMKGHSHVYWYRQLPEEGLKFMVYLQKENIIDESGMPKERFSAEFPKEGPSILRIQQVVRGDSAAYFCASSPGTRRQEQYFGPGTRLTVT.

The chain uses TRBV27 and TRBJ2-7; 11 bases fit TRBD1. Trimming removed 6 bases from V and 2 bases from J; junction bases left unmatched: 3. The germline V gene encodes CDR1 MNHEY and CDR2 SMNVEV (reference sequence). The CDR3 is made up of 14 amino acids. The CDR3 region is CASRWGQGAYEQYF. The CDR3 DNA sequence: TGTGCCAGCAGATGGGGACAGGGGGCCTACGAGCAGTACTTC.

The chain joins TRBV2 to TRBJ1-2, with 9 bases aligning to TRBD1. The CDR3 runs to 15 residues. Germline assignment: CDR1 SNHLY and CDR2 FYNNEI. V lost 6 bases, J lost 8 bases, and 13 bases stayed unmatched. CDR3 in DNA: TGTGCCAGCAGCCCAATGACAGGGGGGTCGGACGGCTACACCTTC. Its protein product is CASSPMTGGSDGYTF. Complete variable domain (other parts from reference TRBV2 and TRBJ1-2): EPEVTQTPSHQVTQMGQEVILRCVPISNHLYFYWYRQILGQKVEFLVSFYNNEISEKSEIFDDQFSVERPDGSNFTLKIRSTKLEDSAMYFCASSPMTGGSDGYTFGSGTRLTVV.

In this sample, this clone turned up a few times. V is TRBV19 and J is TRBJ1-4, with a weak D call TRBD1 (6 bases). The length of the CDR3 is 15 residues. Germline CDR1 LNHDA, CDR2 SQIVND (reference sequence). V was cut by 4 bases and J by 7 bases, with 16 bases left in between. The CDR3 protein is CASSTQTGWGEKLFF. The CDR3 DNA is TGTGCCAGTAGTACCCAGACAGGTTGGGGTGAAAAACTGTTTTTT.

A single count supports this clone. The V gene is TRBV29-1, the J gene TRBJ2-3; D tentatively fits TRBD1 or TRBD2 (5 bases each). Looked up from germline, CDR1 is SQVTM and CDR2 is ANQGSEA. Trimming removed 0 bases from V and 2 bases from J, with 9 bases in between. The CDR3 extends over 14 amino acids. Here the CDR3 reads CSVEDPGTTDTQYF. As DNA, the CDR3 is TGCAGCGTTGAAGACCCAGGGACCACAGATACGCAGTATTTT.

The rearrangement joins TRBV7-8 to TRBJ1-5; D unclear. This CDR3 is built from 13 residues. Germline lookup yields CDR1 SGHVS and CDR2 FQNEAQ. Trimming removed 1 base at V and 4 bases at J, with 5 bases between. CDR3 residues: CASSLVGNQPQHF. The DNA for the CDR3 is TGTGCCAGCAGCTTAGTGGGGAATCAGCCCCAGCATTTT.

This chain uses TRBV19 with TRBJ1-4, with D perhaps matching TRBD1 (5 bases). CDR1 is LNHDA, CDR2 SQIVND, per germline (reference sequence). This CDR3 spans 14 amino acids. V shed 5 bases and J shed 7 bases, with 14 bases lying between them. The CDR3 loop reads CASSFRQTGEKLFF. The CDR3 region has the DNA TGTGCCAGTAGTTTCCGACAGACCGGTGAAAAACTGTTTTTT.